This TCR beta chain was sequenced during a study of shared clonotypes between healthy human individuals. Generated by immunoSEQ multiplex PCR, the TCRdb table keeps only in-frame clones and is missing some. The sample shows more than 2 million clones, 90% to 95% of them seen only once. This CDR3 spans 12 amino acids. Deletions cut 6 bases from V and 10 bases from J, with 13 bases between. CDR1 MNHEY and CDR2 SVGAGI come from the germline V gene. Sequenced sample: naive CD4+ T cells sorted from blood. Subset: CD45RA+ positively selected. The receptor was derived from a man younger than 30 in good health. The rearrangement uses TRBV6-5 and TRBJ2-1, with no clear D. The CDR3 here is CASSSRQDEQFF. DNA of the CDR3: TGTGCCAGCAGCTCGCGTCAGGACGAGCAGTTCTTC.